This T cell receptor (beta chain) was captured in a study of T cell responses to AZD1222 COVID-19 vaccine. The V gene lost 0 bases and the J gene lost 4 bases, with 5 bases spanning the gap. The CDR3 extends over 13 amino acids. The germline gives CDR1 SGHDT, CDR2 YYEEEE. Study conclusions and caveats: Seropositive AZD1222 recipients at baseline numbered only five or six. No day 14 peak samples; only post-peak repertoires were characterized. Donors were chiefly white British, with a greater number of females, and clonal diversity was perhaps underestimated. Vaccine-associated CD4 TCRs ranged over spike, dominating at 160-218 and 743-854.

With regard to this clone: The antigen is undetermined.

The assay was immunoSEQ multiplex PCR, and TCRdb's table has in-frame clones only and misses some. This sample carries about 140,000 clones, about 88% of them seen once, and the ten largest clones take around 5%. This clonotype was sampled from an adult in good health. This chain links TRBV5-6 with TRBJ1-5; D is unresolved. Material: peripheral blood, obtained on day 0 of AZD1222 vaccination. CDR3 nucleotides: TGTGCCAGCAGCTTGGCAGCAAATCAGCCCCAGCATTTT. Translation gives CASSLAANQPQHF.